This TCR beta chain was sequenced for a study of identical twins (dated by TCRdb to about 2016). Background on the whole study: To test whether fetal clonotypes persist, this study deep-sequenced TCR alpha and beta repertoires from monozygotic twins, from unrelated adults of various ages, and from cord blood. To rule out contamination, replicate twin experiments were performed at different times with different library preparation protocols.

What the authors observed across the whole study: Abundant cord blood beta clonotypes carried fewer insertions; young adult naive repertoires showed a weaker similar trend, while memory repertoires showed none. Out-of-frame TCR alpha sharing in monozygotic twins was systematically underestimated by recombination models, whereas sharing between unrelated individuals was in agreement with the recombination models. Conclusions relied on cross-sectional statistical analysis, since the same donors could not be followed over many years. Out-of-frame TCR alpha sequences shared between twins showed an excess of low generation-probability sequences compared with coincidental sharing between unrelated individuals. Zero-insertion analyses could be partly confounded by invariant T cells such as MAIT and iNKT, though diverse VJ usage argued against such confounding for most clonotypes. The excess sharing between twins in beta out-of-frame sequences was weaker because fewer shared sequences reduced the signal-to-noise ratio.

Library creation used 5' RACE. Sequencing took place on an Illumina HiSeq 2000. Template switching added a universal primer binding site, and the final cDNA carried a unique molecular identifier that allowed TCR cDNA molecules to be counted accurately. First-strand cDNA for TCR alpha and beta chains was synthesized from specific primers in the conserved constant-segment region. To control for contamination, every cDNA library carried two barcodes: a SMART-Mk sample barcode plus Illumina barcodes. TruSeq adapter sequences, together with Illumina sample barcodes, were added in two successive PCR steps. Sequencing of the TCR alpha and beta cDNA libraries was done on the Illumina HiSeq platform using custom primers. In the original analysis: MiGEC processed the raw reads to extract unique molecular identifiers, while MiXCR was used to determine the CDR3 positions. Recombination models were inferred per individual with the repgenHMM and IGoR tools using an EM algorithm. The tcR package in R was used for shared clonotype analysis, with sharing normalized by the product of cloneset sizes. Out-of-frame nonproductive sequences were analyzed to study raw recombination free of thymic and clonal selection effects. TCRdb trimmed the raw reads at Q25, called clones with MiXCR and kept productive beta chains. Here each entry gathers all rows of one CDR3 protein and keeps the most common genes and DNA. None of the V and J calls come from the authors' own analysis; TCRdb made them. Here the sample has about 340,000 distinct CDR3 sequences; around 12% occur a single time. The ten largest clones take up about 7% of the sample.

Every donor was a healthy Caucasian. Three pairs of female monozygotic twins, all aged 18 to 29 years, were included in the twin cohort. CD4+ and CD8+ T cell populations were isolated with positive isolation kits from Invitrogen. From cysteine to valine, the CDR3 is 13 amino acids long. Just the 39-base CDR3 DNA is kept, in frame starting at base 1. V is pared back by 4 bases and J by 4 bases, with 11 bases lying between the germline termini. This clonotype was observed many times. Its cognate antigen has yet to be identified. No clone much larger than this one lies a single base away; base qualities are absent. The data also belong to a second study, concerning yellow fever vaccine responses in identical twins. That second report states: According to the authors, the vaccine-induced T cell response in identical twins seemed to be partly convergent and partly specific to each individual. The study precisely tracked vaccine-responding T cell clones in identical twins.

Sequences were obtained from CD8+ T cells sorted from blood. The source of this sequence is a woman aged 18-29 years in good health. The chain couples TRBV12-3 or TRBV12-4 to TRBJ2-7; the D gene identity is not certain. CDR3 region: CASSSMDRYEQYV. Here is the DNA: TGTGCCAGCAGTTCGATGGACCGGTACGAGCAGTACGTC.